The 21 T cell receptor beta chains below were found in one sample sequenced in a study of T cells in Graves' hyperthyroidism and ophthalmopathy. TCR beta CDR3 region amplification was performed from RNA transcripts. HTBI primers were employed in a first-round RT-PCR of the TCR CDR3. TCRdb ran MiXCR on the multiplex PCR reads and lists one entry per CDR3 protein. The table shows fewer than 250,000 distinct CDR3 sequences, with approximately 24% occurring only once. Sequencing was carried out using blood. The receptors come from a woman aged 40 to 49 with Graves' ophthalmopathy.

This clonotype was observed at least ten times. The chain is built from TRBV10-3 and TRBJ2-5; D is unclear. The CDR3 sequence is 13 residues long. Germline CDR1 and CDR2: ENHRY and SYGVKD. V was shortened by 3 bases and J by 1 base, with 6 bases between the two germline ends. CDR3 bases: TGTGCCATCAGTGAAGACTTCCAAGAGACCCAGTACTTC. It yields the protein CAISEDFQETQYF.

The chain combines TRBV15 with TRBJ1-1, with D unclear. V gave up 0 bases and J gave up 1 base, with 18 bases separating them. Germline CDR1 LNHNV, CDR2 YYDKDF (reference sequence). The CDR3 is made up of 18 amino acids. The CDR3 protein is CATSRDHGTRVGNTEAFF. DNA of the CDR3: TGTGCCACCAGCAGAGATCACGGCACTCGGGTAGGGAACACTGAAGCTTTCTTT. Together with reference TRBV15 and TRBJ1-1, the CDR3 gives the full variable domain: DAMVIQNPRYQVTQFGKPVTLSCSQTLNHNVMYWYQQKSSQAPKLLFHYYDKDFNNEADTPDNFQSRRPNTSFCFLDIRSPGLGDTAMYLCATSRDHGTRVGNTEAFFGQGTRLTVV.

There are many counts of this clonotype. The J gene is TRBJ2-7, the V gene TRBV7-2, with 10 bases fitting TRBD2. The V gene's germline CDR1 is SGHTA and CDR2 FQGNSA. The CDR3 consists of 16 residues. The V segment lost 2 bases and the J segment 2 bases; nucleotides outside the gene matches: 6. The CDR3 spells CASSLSLAGAAYEQYF. The CDR3 DNA is TGTGCCAGCAGCTTATCCCTAGCGGGAGCCGCCTACGAGCAGTACTTC.

This clonotype has at least ten counts. The J gene is TRBJ2-5, the V gene TRBV9, with 9 bases that match TRBD2. The germline V gene has CDR1 SGDLS and CDR2 YYNGEE. This CDR3 has 15 residues. Germline trimming cut 4 bases from V and 4 bases from J; bases unmatched to any gene: 8. CDR3 coding DNA: TGTGCCAGCAGCCCCCTGGCGGGAGGGGTAGAGACCCAGTACTTC. This translates into CASSPLAGGVETQYF.

Remarks on this clonotype: One end of the junction varies from germline; a read error may be responsible. J is TRBJ2-5 and V is TRBV7-9; the D is unclear. The CDR3 sequence is 15 residues long. Germline lookup yields CDR1 SEHNR and CDR2 FQNEAQ (reference sequence). CDR3 DNA: TGTGCCGGCAGCTTCCCGCGTCGTCTTGGGGAGACCCAGTACTTC. Translation gives CAGSFPRRLGETQYF.

This clonotype was observed at least ten times. The V and J genes are TRBV6-2 or TRBV6-3 and TRBJ1-1, with D tentatively TRBD1 (5 bases). The CDR3 runs 18 residues. CDR1 MNHEY and CDR2 SVGEGT come from the germline V gene. Trimming removed 2 bases from V and 4 bases from J, with 23 bases in between. CDR3 protein: CASSYGEGRGRAGTEAFF. CDR3 DNA sequence: TGTGCCAGCAGTTACGGTGAAGGTCGGGGCAGGGCGGGCACTGAAGCTTTCTTT.

The V and J genes are TRBV6-1 and TRBJ2-5; D is uncertain. The CDR3 is 13 amino acids. Trimming left V 6 bases short and J 5 bases short, with 13 bases between. The germline gives CDR1 MNHNS, CDR2 SASEGT. The DNA for the CDR3 is TGTGCCAGCAGGGAACCGTTTGGGGAGACCCAGTACTTC. Encoded protein: CASREPFGETQYF.

This clonotype was recorded many times. The CDR3 nucleotides read TGTGCCAGCAGTGAAGCCATAATGAACACCGGGGAGCTGTTTTTT. It codes for CASSEAIMNTGELFF. The chain uses TRBV6-1 and TRBJ2-2; D is unclear. CDR3 length: 15 amino acids. V was pared by 0 bases and J by 1 base, with 6 bases between. CDR1 is MNHNS, CDR2 SASEGT, per germline.

This clonotype was found many times. The chain carries TRBV28 and TRBJ2-5; D may be TRBD1 (8 bases). This CDR3 spans 13 amino acids. CDR1 is MDHEN and CDR2 is SYDVKM in the germline V gene. V was shortened by 6 bases and J by 4 bases, with 12 bases between the two germline ends. The CDR3 region is CASRYRGGETQYF. The CDR3 DNA is TGTGCCAGCAGATACAGGGGGGGAGAGACCCAGTACTTC.

This clonotype was picked up many times. The chain joins TRBV20-1 to TRBJ2-7; the D gene is possibly TRBD2 (6 bases). The CDR3 sequence is 14 residues long. Germline-derived CDR1 and CDR2 are DFQATT and SNEGSKA (reference sequence). The V end was cut by 2 bases, the J end by 1 base, with 12 bases between. The CDR3: CSARSGGMSYEQYF. The CDR3 coding sequence is TGCAGTGCTAGATCCGGCGGGATGTCCTACGAGCAGTACTTC.

V is TRBV18 and J is TRBJ1-1; the match to TRBD1 covers 7 bases. Unmatched junction bases numbered 6, after V lost 1 base and J lost 4 bases. Germline loops: CDR1 KGHSH, CDR2 LQKENI. The CDR3 extends over 15 amino acids. CDR3 region: CASSPLQDRSTEAFF. The CDR3 nucleotides are TGTGCCAGCTCACCACTCCAGGACAGGTCCACTGAAGCTTTCTTT.

This clonotype occurred many times. With a much larger clone just one base away, this may be a read error. The CDR3, as DNA: TGTGCCAGCAGCTTAGAACAGGGGCTTGTCTACGAGCAGTACTTC. Amino acids: CASSLEQGLVYEQYF. The chain joins TRBV11-2 to TRBJ2-7; 7 bases agree with TRBD1. This CDR3 is built from 15 residues. V gave up 0 bases and J gave up 3 bases; unmatched junction bases: 5. Germline CDR1 is SGHAT and CDR2 is FQNNGV.

V and J are TRBV12-5 and TRBJ2-1; D is ambiguous. The V and J ends lost 2 bases and 7 bases respectively, with 9 bases between them. The CDR3 is 13 residues long. Germline-derived CDR1 and CDR2 are LGHNT and FRNRAP. The CDR3 sequence: CASGLSSMNEQFF. CDR3 nucleotide sequence: TGTGCTAGTGGTTTGTCTAGTATGAATGAGCAGTTCTTC.

V is TRBV7-3 and J is TRBJ2-5; D gene unclear. CDR1 and CDR2 (germline): SGHTA, FQGTGA. The germline V and J ends were trimmed by 6 bases and 0 bases, with 17 bases remaining between them. This CDR3 has 16 amino acids. The CDR3 DNA follows: TGTGCCAGCAGAAGAAGTCGTCTACATCACCAAGAGACCCAGTACTTC. The encoded protein is CASRRSRLHHQETQYF.

The J gene is TRBJ1-3, the V gene TRBV2; 10 nucleotides match TRBD1. Trimming at V came to 3 bases and at J to 0 bases, leaving 2 bases not matched to a gene. The CDR3 is 16 residues long. CDR1 SNHLY and CDR2 FYNNEI come from the germline V gene. The CDR3 nucleotides read TGTGCCAGCAGTGAGGGACAGGGGAACTCTGGAAACACCATATATTTT. This encodes CASSEGQGNSGNTIYF.

In this sample, this clonotype turned up many times. The genes are TRBV5-1 and TRBJ2-7; D is unclear. Per the germline V gene, CDR1 is SGHRS and CDR2 is YFSETQ. Trimming took off 4 bases at V and 4 bases at J, with 12 bases between the two ends. CDR3 length: 13 residues. CDR3: CASSPLTGYEQYF. CDR3 DNA sequence: TGCGCCAGCAGCCCGCTGACCGGGTACGAGCAGTACTTC. The variable domain in full, with the rest retrieved from reference TRBV5-1 and TRBJ2-7, is KAGVTQTPRYLIKTRGQQVTLSCSPISGHRSVSWYQQTPGQGLQFLFEYFSETQRNKGNFPGRFSGRQFSNSRSEMNVSTLELGDSALYLCASSPLTGYEQYFGPGTRLTVT.

With respect to this clonotype: This may arise from a read error, as a much more abundant clone is one base away. The J gene is TRBJ1-2, the V gene TRBV5-6, with 7 bases matching TRBD1. From germline, CDR1 is SGHDT and CDR2 YYEEEE. The CDR3 length is 14 residues. CDR3 amino acids: CAISLSFGTDGYTF. The CDR3, as DNA: TGTGCCATCAGCTTGTCTTTCGGGACAGATGGCTACACCTTC.

There are many counts of this clonotype. This chain connects TRBV6-5 to TRBJ1-2; 10 nucleotides align to TRBD1. Looked up from germline, CDR1 is MNHEY and CDR2 is SVGAGI. With V trimmed by 6 bases and J by 7 bases, 8 bases remained unmatched. CDR3 length: 14 residues. In DNA form, the CDR3 reads TGTGCCAGCAGCGCAGACAGGGGGCAGCGTGGCTACACCTTC. This gives the protein CASSADRGQRGYTF.

Many counts were recorded for this clonotype. The rearrangement uses TRBV5-1 and TRBJ1-1; D remains ambiguous. This CDR3 is built from 14 residues. The germline V gene has CDR1 SGHRS and CDR2 YFSETQ. Trimming cost V 3 bases and J 3 bases, with 12 bases left between them. The CDR3 loop is CASSSGRQDTEAFF. The CDR3 bases are TGCGCCAGCAGCTCCGGTAGGCAGGACACTGAAGCTTTCTTT.

At least ten counts were recorded for this clonotype. The chain carries TRBV12-3 or TRBV12-4 and TRBJ2-3; 8 nucleotides line up with TRBD1. J gave up 3 bases and V 4 bases, and 15 bases lay outside the gene matches. This CDR3 comprises 18 residues. The CDR3 region is CASSSTLTRGRVTDTQYF. CDR3 bases: TGTGCCAGCAGTTCGACCCTAACCAGGGGGCGGGTTACAGATACGCAGTATTTT.

This clonotype was counted at least ten times. The chain couples TRBV14 to TRBJ2-7; D unresolved. This CDR3 comprises 13 residues. Trimming left V 6 bases short and J 2 bases short, with 11 bases between. Per germline, CDR1 SGHDN and CDR2 FVKESK. The CDR3 nucleotides read TGTGCCAGCAGTCCCCCGTTCACCTACGAGCAGTACTTC. This translates into CASSPPFTYEQYF.